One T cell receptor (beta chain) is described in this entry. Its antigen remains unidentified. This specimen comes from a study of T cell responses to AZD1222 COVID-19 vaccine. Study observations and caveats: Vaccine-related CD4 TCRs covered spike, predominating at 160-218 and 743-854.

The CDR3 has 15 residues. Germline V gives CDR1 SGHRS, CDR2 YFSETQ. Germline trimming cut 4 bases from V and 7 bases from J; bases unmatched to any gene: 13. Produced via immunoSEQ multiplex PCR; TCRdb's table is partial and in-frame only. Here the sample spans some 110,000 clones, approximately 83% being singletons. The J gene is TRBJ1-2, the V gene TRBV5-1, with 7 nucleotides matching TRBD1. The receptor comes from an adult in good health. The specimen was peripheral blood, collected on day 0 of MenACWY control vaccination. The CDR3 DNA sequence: TGCGCCAGCAGCGCCGGGACAGCTGGCACAAGTGGCTACACCTTC. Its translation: CASSAGTAGTSGYTF. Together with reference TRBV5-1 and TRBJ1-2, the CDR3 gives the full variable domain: KAGVTQTPRYLIKTRGQQVTLSCSPISGHRSVSWYQQTPGQGLQFLFEYFSETQRNKGNFPGRFSGRQFSNSRSEMNVSTLELGDSALYLCASSAGTAGTSGYTFGSGTRLTVV.